This is a list of T cell receptor beta chains from one sample in a study of shared clonotypes between healthy human individuals. TCRdb's copy holds only in-frame clones and misses some; the assay was immunoSEQ multiplex PCR. The profile shows some 2.1 million clones, about 94% of them singletons. The sequenced sample consisted of naive CD8+ T cells from PBMCs. The origin of the receptors is a man younger than 35 in good health. Some clones in this sample may be carry-over from other donors' samples. Both conserved end residues are part of each CDR3. D genes are given only for firm matches. Clone size is shown for a subset of rows, as once, few, many or a class of expanded clone.

v_call: TRBV6-6; j_call: TRBJ1-2; clone_size: -; d_call: -; cdr3_nt: TGTGCCAGCAGTTCTTATCCTGGGCAGGGTGACGGCTACACCTTC; cdr3_aa: CASSSYPGQGDGYTF
v_call: TRBV4-1; j_call: TRBJ1-6; clone_size: -; d_call: TRBD1; cdr3_nt: TGCGCCAGCAGCCCAGGACAGGGCTTAATATCGAGTTCACCCCTCCACTTT; cdr3_aa: CASSPGQGLISSSPLHF
v_call: TRBV27; j_call: TRBJ2-3; clone_size: -; d_call: TRBD2; cdr3_nt: TGTGCCAGCAGTGAGGGACTATTCACAGATACGCAGTATTTT; cdr3_aa: CASSEGLFTDTQYF
v_call: TRBV5-6; j_call: TRBJ2-7; clone_size: once; d_call: TRBD2; cdr3_nt: TGTGCCAGCAGCTTGGCCTGGGCGGGAGAGAGCTCCTACGAGCAGTACTTC; cdr3_aa: CASSLAWAGESSYEQYF
v_call: TRBV6-6; j_call: TRBJ1-1; clone_size: -; d_call: -; cdr3_nt: TGTGCCAGCAGTTCTGGGGGATGGTCTGAAGCTTTCTTT; cdr3_aa: CASSSGGWSEAFF
v_call: TRBV27; j_call: TRBJ1-1; clone_size: -; d_call: -; cdr3_nt: TGTGCCAGCAGTCCGGACAGCACTGAAGCTTTCTTT; cdr3_aa: CASSPDSTEAFF
v_call: TRBV2; j_call: TRBJ2-3; clone_size: -; d_call: -; cdr3_nt: TGTGCCAGCCTCGGTCGGGGCACAGATACGCAGTATTTT; cdr3_aa: CASLGRGTDTQYF
v_call: TRBV28; j_call: TRBJ2-1; clone_size: -; d_call: -; cdr3_nt: TGTGCCAGCAGTCCCACGGGGGGCAGCTCCTACAATGAGCAGTTCTTC; cdr3_aa: CASSPTGGSSYNEQFF
v_call: TRBV4-1; j_call: TRBJ2-5; clone_size: once; d_call: -; cdr3_nt: TGCGCCAGCAGCCAAGGGGTAGCCCAAGAGACCCAGTACTTC; cdr3_aa: CASSQGVAQETQYF
v_call: TRBV27; j_call: TRBJ1-2; clone_size: -; d_call: -; cdr3_nt: TGTGCCAGCAGTTTCTTAGGTGTGACCGGGACTCATGGCCGCTACACCTTC; cdr3_aa: CASSFLGVTGTHGRYTF
v_call: TRBV27; j_call: TRBJ2-2; clone_size: -; d_call: -; cdr3_nt: TGTGCCAGCAGTCGCGCCTACGGGACCGGGGAGCTGTTTTTT; cdr3_aa: CASSRAYGTGELFF
v_call: TRBV9; j_call: TRBJ1-3; clone_size: -; d_call: -; cdr3_nt: TGTGCCAGCAGCGTATCGGCAGGACCCCACTCTGGAAACACCATATATTTT; cdr3_aa: CASSVSAGPHSGNTIYF
v_call: TRBV15; j_call: TRBJ1-5; clone_size: -; d_call: -; cdr3_nt: TGTGCCACCAGTCTAGACAGCCTATATAGCAATCAGCCCCAGCATTTT; cdr3_aa: CATSLDSLYSNQPQHF
v_call: TRBV7-9; j_call: TRBJ2-7; clone_size: -; d_call: -; cdr3_nt: TGTGCCAGCAGCTTACCCAGAGCCTACGAGCAGTACTTC; cdr3_aa: CASSLPRAYEQYF
v_call: TRBV6-5; j_call: TRBJ2-1; clone_size: -; d_call: -; cdr3_nt: TGTGCCAGCAGTTTCGGGCGGAATGAGCAGTTCTTC; cdr3_aa: CASSFGRNEQFF